This TCR beta chain was retrieved from a study of blood T cells in healthy people across ages. CDR3 length equals 14 residues. Germline V gene data show CDR1 as SEHNR and CDR2 as FQNEAQ (reference sequence). Primed by a sample-barcoded 5' primer and a J-beta primer mix, a second PCR proceeded for about 6 to 11 cycles. TCRdb recomputed calls from the 5' RACE reads with MiXCR, one row per CDR3 protein. The top ten hold approximately 0.75% of the sample, which has fewer than 1,200,000 distinct CDR3 sequences, 20% to 25% seen once. These data also formed part of another study, on T cells of mothers and their children. That publication notes: It was through the M1S primer of the second PCR that sample barcodes and 2-4 random nucleotides were added.

The genes are TRBV7-9 and TRBJ2-5; either TRBD1 or TRBD2 may supply D (5 bases each). Near its end, the DNA agrees better with TRBJ2-1, so the J call may be wrong. The clonotype comes from a girl between 2 and 10 years old in good health. Sample: blood. DNA for the CDR3: TGTGCCAGCAGCCGCCGGGACCGTGTCAATGAGCAGTTCTTC. It translates to CASSRRDRVNEQFF.